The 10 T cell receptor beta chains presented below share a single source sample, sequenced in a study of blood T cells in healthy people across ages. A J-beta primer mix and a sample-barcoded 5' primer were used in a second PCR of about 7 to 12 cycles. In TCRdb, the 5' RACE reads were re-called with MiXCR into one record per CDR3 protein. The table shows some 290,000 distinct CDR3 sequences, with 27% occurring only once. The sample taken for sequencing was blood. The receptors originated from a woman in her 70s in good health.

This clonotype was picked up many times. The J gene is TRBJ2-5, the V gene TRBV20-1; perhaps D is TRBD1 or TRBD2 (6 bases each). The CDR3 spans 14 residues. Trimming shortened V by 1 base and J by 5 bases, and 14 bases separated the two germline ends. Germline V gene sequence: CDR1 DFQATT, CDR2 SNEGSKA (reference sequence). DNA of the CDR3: TGCAGTGCTAGAGCGGGGGCGGGAAGGGAGACCCAGTACTTC. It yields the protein CSARAGAGRETQYF.

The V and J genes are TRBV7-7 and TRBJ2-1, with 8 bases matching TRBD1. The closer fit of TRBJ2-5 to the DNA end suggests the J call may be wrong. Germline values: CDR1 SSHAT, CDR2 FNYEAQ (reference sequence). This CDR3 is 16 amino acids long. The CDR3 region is CASSPSGQGALETQYF. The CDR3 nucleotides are TGTGCCAGCAGCCCCTCCGGGCAGGGGGCTTTGGAGACCCAGTACTTC.

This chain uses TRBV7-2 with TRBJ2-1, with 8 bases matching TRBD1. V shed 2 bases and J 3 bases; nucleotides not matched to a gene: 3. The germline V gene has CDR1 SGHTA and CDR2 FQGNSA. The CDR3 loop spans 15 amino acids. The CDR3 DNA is TGTGCCAGCAGCTTATCAACAGGGGGCTACAATGAGCAGTTCTTC. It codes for CASSLSTGGYNEQFF.

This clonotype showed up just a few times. The CDR3 protein is CASSWEISGGANTQYF. CDR3 nucleotide sequence: TGTGCCAGCAGTTGGGAAATAAGCGGGGGGGCAAATACGCAGTATTTT. The chain carries TRBV28 and TRBJ2-3, with TRBD2 matching over 10 bases. CDR1 and CDR2 (germline): MDHEN, SYDVKM. This CDR3 contains 16 residues. V was pared by 4 bases and J by 7 bases, with 11 bases of the junction left unmatched.

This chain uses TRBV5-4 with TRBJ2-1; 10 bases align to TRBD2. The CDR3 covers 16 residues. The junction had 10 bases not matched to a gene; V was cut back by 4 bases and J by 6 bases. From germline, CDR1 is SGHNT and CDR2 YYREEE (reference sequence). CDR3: CASSHRAGGPTNEQFF. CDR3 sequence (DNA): TGTGCCAGCAGCCACCGAGCGGGAGGGCCCACCAATGAGCAGTTCTTC.

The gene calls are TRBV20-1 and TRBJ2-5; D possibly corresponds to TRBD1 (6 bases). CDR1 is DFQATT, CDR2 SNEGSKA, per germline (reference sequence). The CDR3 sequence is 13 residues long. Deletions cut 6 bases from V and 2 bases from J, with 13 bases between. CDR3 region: CSASPGAQETQYF. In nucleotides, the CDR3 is TGCAGTGCCTCCCCAGGGGCGCAAGAGACCCAGTACTTC.

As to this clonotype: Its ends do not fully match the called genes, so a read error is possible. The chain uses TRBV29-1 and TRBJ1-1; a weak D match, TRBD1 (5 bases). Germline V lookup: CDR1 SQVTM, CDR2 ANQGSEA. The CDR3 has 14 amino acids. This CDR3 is CSVTDPGPNAEAFF. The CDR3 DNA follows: TGCAGCGTGACCGATCCAGGGCCGAACGCTGAAGCTTTCTTT.

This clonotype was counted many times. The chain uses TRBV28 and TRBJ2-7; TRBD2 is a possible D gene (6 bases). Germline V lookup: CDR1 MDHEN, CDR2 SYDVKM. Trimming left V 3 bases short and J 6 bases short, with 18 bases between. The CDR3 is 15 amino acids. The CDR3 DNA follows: TGTGCCAGCAGTTTCGGTGTCGGGAGAGCCCTCGAGCAGTACTTC. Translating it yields CASSFGVGRALEQYF.

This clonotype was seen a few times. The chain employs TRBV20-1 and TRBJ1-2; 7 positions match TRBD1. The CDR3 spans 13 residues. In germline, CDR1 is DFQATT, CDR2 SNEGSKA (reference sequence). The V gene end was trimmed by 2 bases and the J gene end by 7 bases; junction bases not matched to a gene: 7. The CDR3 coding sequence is TGCAGTGCTAGAACGGCAGGGGGTCCTGGCTACACCTTC. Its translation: CSARTAGGPGYTF.

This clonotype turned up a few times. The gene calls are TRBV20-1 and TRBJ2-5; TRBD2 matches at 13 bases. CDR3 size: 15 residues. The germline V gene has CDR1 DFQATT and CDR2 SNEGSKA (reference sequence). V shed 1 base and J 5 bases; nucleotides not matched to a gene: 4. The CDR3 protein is CSARGLAGGMETQYF. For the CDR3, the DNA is TGCAGTGCTAGAGGACTAGCGGGGGGCATGGAGACCCAGTACTTC.